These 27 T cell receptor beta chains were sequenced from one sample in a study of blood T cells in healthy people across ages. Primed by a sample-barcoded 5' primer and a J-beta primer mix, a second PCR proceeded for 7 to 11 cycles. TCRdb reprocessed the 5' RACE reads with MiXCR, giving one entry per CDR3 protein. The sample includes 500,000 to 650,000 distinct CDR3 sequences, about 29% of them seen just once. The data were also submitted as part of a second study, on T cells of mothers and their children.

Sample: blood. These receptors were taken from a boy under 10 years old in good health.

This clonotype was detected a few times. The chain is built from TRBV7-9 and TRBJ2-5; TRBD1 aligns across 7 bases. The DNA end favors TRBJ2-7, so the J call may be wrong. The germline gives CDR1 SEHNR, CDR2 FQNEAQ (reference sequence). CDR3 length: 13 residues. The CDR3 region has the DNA TGTGCCAGCAGGCAGACAGGGACCTACGAGCAGTACTTC. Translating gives CASRQTGTYEQYF.

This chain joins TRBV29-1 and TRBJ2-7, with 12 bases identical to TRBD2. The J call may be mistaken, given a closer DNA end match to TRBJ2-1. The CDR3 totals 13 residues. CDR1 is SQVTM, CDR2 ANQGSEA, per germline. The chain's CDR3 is CSVAGLAGNEQFF. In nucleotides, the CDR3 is TGCAGCGTGGCGGGACTAGCGGGCAATGAGCAGTTCTTC.

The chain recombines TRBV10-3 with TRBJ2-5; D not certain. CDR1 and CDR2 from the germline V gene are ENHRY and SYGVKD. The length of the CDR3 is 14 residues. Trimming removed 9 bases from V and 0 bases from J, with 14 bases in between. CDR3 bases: TGTGCCATAAAGCCAGCGAGAGACCAAGAGACCCAGTACTTC. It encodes CAIKPARDQETQYF.

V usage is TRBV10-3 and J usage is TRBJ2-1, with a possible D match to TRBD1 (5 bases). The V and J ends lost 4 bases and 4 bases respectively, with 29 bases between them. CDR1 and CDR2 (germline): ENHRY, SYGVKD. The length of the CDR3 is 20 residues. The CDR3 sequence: CAISGMAQDVKGRGYNEQFF. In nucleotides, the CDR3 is TGTGCCATCAGTGGTATGGCTCAAGATGTAAAGGGTAGGGGTTACAATGAGCAGTTCTTC.

DNA of the CDR3: TGCGCCAGCAGCTTGGAGGGGCACAGTATGAACACTGAAGCTTTCTTT. The encoded protein is CASSLEGHSMNTEAFF. The J gene is TRBJ1-1, the V gene TRBV5-1, with D possibly matching TRBD1 (5 bases). This CDR3 region has 16 residues. V was pared by 0 bases and J by 0 bases, with 12 bases between. Germline V gene data show CDR1 as SGHRS and CDR2 as YFSETQ.

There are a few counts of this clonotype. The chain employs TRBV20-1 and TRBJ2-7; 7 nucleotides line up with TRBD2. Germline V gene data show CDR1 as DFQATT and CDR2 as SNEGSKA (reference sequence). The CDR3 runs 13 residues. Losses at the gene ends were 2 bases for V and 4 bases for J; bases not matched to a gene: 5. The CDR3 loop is CSARSRTRYEQYF. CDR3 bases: TGCAGTGCTAGATCGAGGACTAGATACGAGCAGTACTTC.

For the CDR3, the DNA is TGTGCCAGCAGCCAAGCAGGGGCCGGTTCACCCCTCCACTTT. It codes for CASSQAGAGSPLHF. The chain has TRBV3-1 and TRBJ1-6; weak D call: TRBD1 (6 bases). The CDR3 contains 14 residues. CDR1 and CDR2 (germline): LGHDT, YNNKEL (reference sequence). The V and J ends lost 1 base and 9 bases respectively, with 10 bases between them.

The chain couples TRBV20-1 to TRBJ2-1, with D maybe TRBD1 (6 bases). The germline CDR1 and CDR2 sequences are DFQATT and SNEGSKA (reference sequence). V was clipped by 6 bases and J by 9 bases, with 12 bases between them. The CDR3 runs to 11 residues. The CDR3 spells CSARQVGEQFF. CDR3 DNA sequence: TGCAGTGCAAGACAGGTCGGTGAGCAGTTCTTC.

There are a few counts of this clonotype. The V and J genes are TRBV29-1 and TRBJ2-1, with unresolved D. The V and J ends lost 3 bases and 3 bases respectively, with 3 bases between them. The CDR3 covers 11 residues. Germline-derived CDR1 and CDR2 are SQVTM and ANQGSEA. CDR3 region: CSVEIYNEQFF. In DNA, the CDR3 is TGCAGCGTTGAGATCTACAATGAGCAGTTCTTC.

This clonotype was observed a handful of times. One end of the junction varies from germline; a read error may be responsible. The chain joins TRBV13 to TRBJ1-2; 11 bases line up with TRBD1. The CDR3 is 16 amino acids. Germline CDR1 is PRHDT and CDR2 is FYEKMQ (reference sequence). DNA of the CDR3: TGTGCCAGCAGCTTTCGTTCGGGACAGGGGGGAGATGGCTGCACCTTC. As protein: CASSFRSGQGGDGCTF.

CDR3 in DNA: TGTGCCAGCAGTTTAGAGCGGGAGGGTTCCTACGAGCAGTACTTC. Protein sequence: CASSLEREGSYEQYF. The rearrangement links TRBV12-3 or TRBV12-4 to TRBJ2-7; 10 bases match TRBD2. Germline trimming cut 1 base from V and 1 base from J; bases unmatched to any gene: 1. The CDR3 is 15 residues long.

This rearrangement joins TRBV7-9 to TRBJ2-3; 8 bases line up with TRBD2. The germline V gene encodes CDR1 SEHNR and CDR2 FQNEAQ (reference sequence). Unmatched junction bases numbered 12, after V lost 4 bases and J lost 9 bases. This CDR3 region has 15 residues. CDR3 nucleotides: TGTGCCAGCAGCTCCAACCGGGGGGGACCTTCGACGCAGTATTTT. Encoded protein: CASSSNRGGPSTQYF.

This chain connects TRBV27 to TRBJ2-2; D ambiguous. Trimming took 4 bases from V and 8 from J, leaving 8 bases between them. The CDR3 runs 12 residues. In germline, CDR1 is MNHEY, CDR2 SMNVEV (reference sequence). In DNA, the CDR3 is TGTGCCAGCAGTTCCTTACCAGGGGAGCTGTTTTTT. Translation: CASSSLPGELFF.

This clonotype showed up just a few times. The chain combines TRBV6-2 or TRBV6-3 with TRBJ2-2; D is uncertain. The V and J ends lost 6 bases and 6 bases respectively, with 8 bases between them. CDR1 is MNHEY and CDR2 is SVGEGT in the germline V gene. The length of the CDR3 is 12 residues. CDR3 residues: CASSINSGELFF. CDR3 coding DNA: TGTGCCAGCAGCATCAATTCCGGGGAGCTGTTTTTT.

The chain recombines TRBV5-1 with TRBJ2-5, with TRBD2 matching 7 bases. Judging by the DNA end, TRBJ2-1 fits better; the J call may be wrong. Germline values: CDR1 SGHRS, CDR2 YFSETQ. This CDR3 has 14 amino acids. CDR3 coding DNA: TGCGCCAGCAGCCATGGACCGGGAGGTAATGAGCAGTTCTTC. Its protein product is CASSHGPGGNEQFF.

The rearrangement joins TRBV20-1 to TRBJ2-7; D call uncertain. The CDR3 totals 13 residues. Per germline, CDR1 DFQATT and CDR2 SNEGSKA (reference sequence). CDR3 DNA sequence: TGCACCGGCCGTAAAGAGAGCTCCTACGAGCAGTACTTC. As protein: CTGRKESSYEQYF.

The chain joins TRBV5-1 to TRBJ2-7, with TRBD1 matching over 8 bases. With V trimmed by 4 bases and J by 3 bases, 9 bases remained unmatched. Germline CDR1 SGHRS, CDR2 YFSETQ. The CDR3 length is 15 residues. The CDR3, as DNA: TGCGCCAGCAGCACCGGACAGGGAATAAACTACGAGCAGTACTTC. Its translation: CASSTGQGINYEQYF.

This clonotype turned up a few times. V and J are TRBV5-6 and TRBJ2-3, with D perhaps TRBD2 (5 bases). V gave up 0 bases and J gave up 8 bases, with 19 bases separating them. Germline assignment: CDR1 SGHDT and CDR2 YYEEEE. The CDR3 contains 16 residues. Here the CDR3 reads CASSLARVLEGTTQYF. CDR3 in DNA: TGTGCCAGCAGCTTGGCCCGGGTCTTAGAGGGAACTACGCAGTATTTT.

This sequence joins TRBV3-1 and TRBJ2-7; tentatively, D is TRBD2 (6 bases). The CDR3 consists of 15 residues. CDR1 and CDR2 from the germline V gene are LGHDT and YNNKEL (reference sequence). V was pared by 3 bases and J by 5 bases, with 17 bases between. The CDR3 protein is CASSQGVAVGHEQYF. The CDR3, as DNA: TGTGCCAGCAGCCAGGGGGTAGCGGTTGGTCACGAGCAGTACTTC.

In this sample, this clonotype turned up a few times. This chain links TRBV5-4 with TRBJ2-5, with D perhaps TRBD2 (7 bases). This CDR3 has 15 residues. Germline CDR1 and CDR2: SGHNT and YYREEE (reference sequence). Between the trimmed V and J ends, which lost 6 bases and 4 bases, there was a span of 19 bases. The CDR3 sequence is CASMTGEGRGETQYF. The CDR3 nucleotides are TGTGCCAGCATGACCGGGGAGGGCAGGGGAGAGACCCAGTACTTC.

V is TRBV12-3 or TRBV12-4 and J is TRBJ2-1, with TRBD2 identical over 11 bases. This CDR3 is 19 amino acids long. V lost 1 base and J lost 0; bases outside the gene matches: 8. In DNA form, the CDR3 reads TGTGCCAGCAGTTTAGGGTTTGGGACTAGCGGCAGCTCCTACAATGAGCAGTTCTTC. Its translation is CASSLGFGTSGSSYNEQFF.

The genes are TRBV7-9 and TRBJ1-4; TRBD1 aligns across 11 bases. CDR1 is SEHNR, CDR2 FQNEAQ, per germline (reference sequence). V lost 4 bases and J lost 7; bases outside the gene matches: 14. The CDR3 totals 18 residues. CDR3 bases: TGTGCCAGCAGCTCCCGCCTCCGAGGACAGGGGGCAATTGAAAAACTGTTTTTT. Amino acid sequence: CASSSRLRGQGAIEKLFF.

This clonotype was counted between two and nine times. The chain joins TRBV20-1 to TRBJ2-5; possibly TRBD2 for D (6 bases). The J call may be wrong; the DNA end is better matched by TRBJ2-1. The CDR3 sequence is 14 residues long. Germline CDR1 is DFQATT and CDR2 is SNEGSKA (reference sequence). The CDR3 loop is CSASFGSSENEQFF. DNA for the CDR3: TGCAGTGCTAGTTTCGGGAGTAGTGAGAATGAGCAGTTCTTC.

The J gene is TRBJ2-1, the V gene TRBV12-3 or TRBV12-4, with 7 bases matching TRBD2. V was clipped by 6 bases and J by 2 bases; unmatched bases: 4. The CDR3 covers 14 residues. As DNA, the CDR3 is TGTGCCAGCAGCGCCGGGACTACCTACAATGAGCAGTTCTTC. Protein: CASSAGTTYNEQFF.

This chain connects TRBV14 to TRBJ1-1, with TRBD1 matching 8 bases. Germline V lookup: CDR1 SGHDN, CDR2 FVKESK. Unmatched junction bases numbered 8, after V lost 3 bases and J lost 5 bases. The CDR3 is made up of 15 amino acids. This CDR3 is CASSHQGAVGTEAFF. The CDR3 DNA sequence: TGTGCCAGCAGCCATCAGGGGGCAGTGGGGACTGAAGCTTTCTTT.

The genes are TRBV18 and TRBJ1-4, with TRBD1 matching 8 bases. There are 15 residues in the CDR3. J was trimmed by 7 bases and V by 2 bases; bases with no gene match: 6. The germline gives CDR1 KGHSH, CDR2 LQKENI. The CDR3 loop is CASSPSTGVGEKLFF. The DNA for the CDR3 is TGTGCCAGCTCACCATCGACAGGGGTGGGTGAAAAACTGTTTTTT.

The CDR3: CASSQVLRGVYQETQYF. In nucleotides, the CDR3 is TGTGCCAGCAGCCAAGTCCTCAGGGGTGTGTACCAAGAGACCCAGTACTTC. This rearrangement joins TRBV14 to TRBJ2-5; possibly TRBD1 for D (6 bases). Germline assignment: CDR1 SGHDN and CDR2 FVKESK. Between the trimmed V and J ends, which lost 1 base and 0 bases, there was a span of 15 bases. The CDR3 runs 17 residues.